The clone carrying this TCR beta chain was seen a handful of times. The CDR3 contains 17 residues. Losses at the gene ends were 3 bases for V and 6 bases for J; bases not matched to a gene: 14. This entry belongs to a study of cytomegalovirus exposure and HLA in healthy donors. Primers included in the PCR were 60 Vbeta and 13 Jbeta primers. Generated by immunoSEQ multiplex PCR, the TCRdb table keeps only in-frame clones and is missing some. Here the sample spans roughly 180,000 clones, around 80% being singletons. This chain joins TRBV23-1 and TRBJ1-5, with 7 bases matching TRBD1. TRBV23-1 is sorted into the ORF group, with uncertain function. The specimen was PBMCs. This sequence originates from a woman aged 50 to 65 in good health and CMV-seropositive. The CDR3 protein is CASSHSGPDRDRQPQHF. In DNA form, the CDR3 reads TGCGCCAGCAGTCACAGCGGGCCTGACAGGGACCGTCAGCCCCAGCATTTT.